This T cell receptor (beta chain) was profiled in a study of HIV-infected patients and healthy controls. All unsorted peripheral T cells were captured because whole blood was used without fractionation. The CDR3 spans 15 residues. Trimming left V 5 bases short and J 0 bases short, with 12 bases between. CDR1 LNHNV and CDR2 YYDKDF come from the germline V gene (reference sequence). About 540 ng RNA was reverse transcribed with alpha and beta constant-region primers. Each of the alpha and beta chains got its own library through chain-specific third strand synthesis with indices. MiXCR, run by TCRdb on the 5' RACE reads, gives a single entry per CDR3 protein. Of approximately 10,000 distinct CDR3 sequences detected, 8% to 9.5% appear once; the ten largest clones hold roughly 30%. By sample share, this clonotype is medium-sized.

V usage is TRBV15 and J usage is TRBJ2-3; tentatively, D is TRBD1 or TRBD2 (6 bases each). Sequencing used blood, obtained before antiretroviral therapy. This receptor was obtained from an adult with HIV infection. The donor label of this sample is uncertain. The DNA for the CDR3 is TGTGCCACCAGCCCCCGGGGGCAAAGCACAGATACGCAGTATTTT. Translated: CATSPRGQSTDTQYF.